Each of the 11 T cell receptor beta chains below was sequenced from the same sample in a study of early T cells in non-severe SARS-CoV-2 infection (dated by TCRdb to the early 2020s). The method behind the library was 5' RACE. Data came from a NextSeq 500. The public reads were run again by TCRdb, first through fastp at Q25 and then through MiXCR, and only productive beta chains were kept. Rows with one shared CDR3 protein collapse into an entry with the most common genes and DNA. This sample is represented by 50,000 or so distinct CDR3 sequences; 12% of them were singletons. The ten largest clonotypes hold 9.1% of the sample. Sequencing was done on a sample of whole blood. These receptors all stem from an adult who was a healthcare worker with PCR-confirmed SARS-CoV-2 infection or an uninfected control (not recorded which).

This clonotype was seen ten or more times. V and J are TRBV12-3 or TRBV12-4 and TRBJ2-6; perhaps D is TRBD1 or TRBD2 (5 bases each). The germline V and J ends were trimmed by 4 bases and 3 bases, with 13 bases remaining between them. The CDR3 runs 16 residues. CDR3 DNA sequence: TGTGCCAGCAGTTCACGAGGGGTTGGTGGGGCCAACGTCCTGACTTTC. Translating it yields CASSSRGVGGANVLTF.

This clonotype was observed many times. The V call is TRBV19, the J call TRBJ2-7; D is perhaps TRBD1 (5 bases). Between the trimmed V and J ends, which lost 3 bases and 0 bases, there was a span of 9 bases. CDR3 length equals 14 residues. The germline V gene encodes CDR1 LNHDA and CDR2 SQIVND (reference sequence). CDR3 loop: CASSIDSFSYEQYF. CDR3 bases: TGTGCCAGTAGTATCGACAGCTTCTCCTACGAGCAGTACTTC. Supplemented by reference TRBV19 and TRBJ2-7, the full variable domain reads DGGITQSPKYLFRKEGQNVTLSCEQNLNHDAMYWYRQDPGQGLRLIYYSQIVNDFQKGDIAEGYSVSREKKESFPLTVTSAQKNPTAFYLCASSIDSFSYEQYFGPGTRLTVT.

This clonotype appeared a few times. This chain joins TRBV3-1 and TRBJ2-7, with TRBD1 matching over 9 bases. Germline CDR1 is LGHDT and CDR2 is YNNKEL (reference sequence). This CDR3 contains 15 residues. After removal of 3 bases from V and 5 bases from J, the junction contained 8 bases not matched to a gene. CDR3 bases: TGTGCCAGCAGCCAGGGGACAGGGAAGGGCGACGAGCAGTACTTC. Its translation: CASSQGTGKGDEQYF.

This chain's CDR3 is CASSEESGDGYTF. The CDR3 DNA reads TGTGCCAGCAGTGAAGAGTCTGGGGATGGCTACACCTTC. This sequence joins TRBV6-1 and TRBJ1-2; D gene uncertain. The CDR3 extends over 13 amino acids. V lost 1 base to trimming and J lost 6 bases, with 9 bases between them. CDR1 MNHNS and CDR2 SASEGT come from the germline V gene.

V gene TRBV7-3 combines with J gene TRBJ1-1; D remains ambiguous. In germline, CDR1 is SGHTA, CDR2 FQGTGA. This CDR3 contains 14 residues. With 2 bases removed from V and 4 bases from J, the gap between germline ends came to 11 bases. CDR3 region: CASSLRGPVTEAFF. As DNA, the CDR3 is TGTGCCAGCAGCTTACGAGGCCCAGTCACTGAAGCTTTCTTT.

The rearrangement links TRBV28 to TRBJ2-5; D not resolved. The length of the CDR3 is 13 residues. Per germline, CDR1 MDHEN and CDR2 SYDVKM. V lost 7 bases to trimming and J lost 5 bases, with 14 bases between them. The CDR3 spells CASTFYMEETQYF. The DNA for the CDR3 is TGTGCCAGCACTTTCTACATGGAGGAGACCCAGTACTTC.

CDR3 DNA: TGTGCCAGCAGCTTAGCGGGGGGCGCAGATACGCAGTATTTT. Its protein product is CASSLAGGADTQYF. This chain uses TRBV7-8 with TRBJ2-3; D tentatively reads TRBD1 or TRBD2 (6 bases each). The germline V gene encodes CDR1 SGHVS and CDR2 FQNEAQ. The CDR3 totals 14 residues. Trimming removed 0 bases at V and 4 bases at J, with 8 bases between.

CDR3 nucleotides: TGTGCCAGCAGCCAAGATTGGCTAGCGGACAATGAGCAGTTCTTC. This codes for CASSQDWLADNEQFF. The gene calls are TRBV3-1 and TRBJ2-1; 7 bases are shared with TRBD2. This CDR3 region has 15 residues. Germline CDR1 is LGHDT and CDR2 is YNNKEL (reference sequence). Germline trimming cut 0 bases from V and 5 bases from J; bases unmatched to any gene: 4.

This clonotype has just a few counts. The V gene is TRBV4-1, the J gene TRBJ2-1, with D unclear. V lost 5 bases, J lost 9 bases, and 5 bases lay in between. Germline V gives CDR1 MGHRA, CDR2 YSYEKL. There are 10 residues in the CDR3. This CDR3 reads CASSGSEQFF. DNA for the CDR3: TGCGCCAGCAGCGGAAGTGAGCAGTTCTTC.

This clonotype was seen only a few times. This chain links TRBV20-1 with TRBJ1-4, with TRBD1 identical over 7 bases. Germline-derived CDR1 and CDR2 are DFQATT and SNEGSKA (reference sequence). This CDR3 comprises 13 residues. V was clipped by 5 bases and J by 8 bases; unmatched bases: 8. Here the CDR3 reads CSAPDREREKLFF. CDR3 coding DNA: TGCAGTGCTCCAGACAGGGAAAGGGAAAAACTGTTTTTT.

This clonotype was recorded a few times. This chain connects TRBV20-1 to TRBJ2-7; 8 nucleotides line up with TRBD1. Looked up from germline, CDR1 is DFQATT and CDR2 is SNEGSKA (reference sequence). J gave up 3 bases and V 5 bases, and 3 bases lay outside the gene matches. CDR3 length: 12 amino acids. CDR3 in DNA: TGCAGTGCTTGGGACAGGAACTACGAGCAGTACTTC. This encodes CSAWDRNYEQYF.